Sequencing of this TCR beta chain was carried out in a study of radiation and T cells in renal cell carcinoma. Clones were sequenced by immunoSEQ multiplex PCR, and TCRdb holds only the in-frame ones, with some missing. Found here are about 150,000 clones, roughly 87% of them singletons; the top ten hold roughly 13%. Time point in this sample: blood 2 weeks post-SBRT. Described treatment: 15 Gy SBRT to primary tumor, nephrectomy 4 weeks later. CDR1 and CDR2 (germline): MNHNY, SVGAGI (reference sequence). CDR3 length: 14 amino acids. V was clipped by 6 bases and J by 0 bases; unmatched bases: 2. The source is a woman aged 50 to 60 with renal cell carcinoma. This chain joins TRBV6-6 and TRBJ2-3, with 8 bases matching TRBD2. The starting material was blood, obtained from a patient whose treatment included radiotherapy and nephrectomy. CDR3 coding DNA: TGTGCCAGCAGCGAGCGGGGGAGCACAGATACGCAGTATTTT. Its translation: CASSERGSTDTQYF.